Following are 10 T cell receptor beta chains from one sample sequenced in a study of T cell responses to AZD1222 COVID-19 vaccine. Data came from immunoSEQ multiplex PCR; TCRdb stores just in-frame clones and leaves some out. The sample records around 58,000 clones, about 80% being singletons. This sample comprised peripheral blood, obtained on day 0 of AZD1222 vaccination. These TCRs come from an adult in good health.

The chain combines TRBV4-3 with TRBJ2-1; 8 positions agree with TRBD1. V trimming: 0 bases; J trimming: 7 bases; junction bases outside the gene matches: 11. The CDR3 has 17 amino acids. Germline CDR1 reads LGHNA; CDR2 reads YSLEER. This chain's CDR3 is CASSQDLGQGGQNEQFF. In DNA, the CDR3 is TGCGCCAGCAGCCAAGATCTCGGACAGGGCGGGCAGAATGAGCAGTTCTTC.

The chain links TRBV5-1 to TRBJ2-1; D not certain. This CDR3 is built from 13 residues. Germline-derived CDR1 and CDR2 are SGHRS and YFSETQ. V shed 0 bases and J shed 7 bases, with 8 bases lying between them. CDR3 sequence reads: CASSLEQRNEQFF. In DNA, the CDR3 is TGCGCCAGCAGCTTGGAACAAAGGAATGAGCAGTTCTTC.

The chain links TRBV7-2 to TRBJ1-6; 10 bases align to TRBD1. The CDR3 has 15 amino acids. Germline CDR1 SGHTA, CDR2 FQGNSA. The V segment lost 4 bases and the J segment 6 bases; nucleotides outside the gene matches: 3. This CDR3 reads CASSSGQGSNSPLHF. The CDR3 DNA sequence: TGTGCCAGCAGCTCGGGACAGGGGAGTAATTCACCCCTCCACTTT.

The genes are TRBV18 and TRBJ2-3; TRBD1 might be the D (6 bases). Germline CDR1 reads KGHSH; CDR2 reads LQKENI. The CDR3 runs to 15 residues. V lost 3 bases, J lost 0 bases, and 10 bases lay in between. CDR3: CASSPGTLSTDTQYF. The CDR3 bases are TGTGCCAGCTCACCCGGGACACTCAGCACAGATACGCAGTATTTT.

This clone showed up just once. The chain joins TRBV27 to TRBJ1-5; TRBD1 aligns across 9 bases. V dropped 6 bases and J dropped 3; count of bases not matched to a gene: 6. Germline loops: CDR1 MNHEY, CDR2 SMNVEV (reference sequence). The length of the CDR3 is 15 residues. The CDR3 nucleotides read TGTGCCAGCAGGGAGACAGGGGGTTACAATCAGCCCCAGCATTTT. Protein sequence: CASRETGGYNQPQHF.

The genes are TRBV13 and TRBJ2-5, with 10 positions matching TRBD2. The ends lost 5 bases at V and 5 bases at J; junction bases unmatched: 5. Germline CDR1 and CDR2: PRHDT and FYEKMQ (reference sequence). The CDR3 consists of 14 residues. The CDR3 spells CASSEAGGHETQYF. The CDR3 DNA reads as TGTGCCAGCAGCGAAGCGGGGGGGCACGAGACCCAGTACTTC.

The chain recombines TRBV7-2 with TRBJ2-4; D perhaps matches TRBD2 (6 bases). This CDR3 has 19 amino acids. CDR1 and CDR2 from the germline V gene are SGHTA and FQGNSA. Trimming stripped 0 bases from V and 0 bases from J, with 18 bases between. CDR3 amino acids: CASSLAVADLILAKNIQYF. For the CDR3, the DNA is TGTGCCAGCAGCTTAGCCGTAGCGGACCTTATCCTAGCCAAAAACATTCAGTACTTC.

The rearrangement joins TRBV19 to TRBJ2-1; D possibly corresponds to TRBD1 (5 bases). This CDR3 comprises 14 residues. Germline V gives CDR1 LNHDA, CDR2 SQIVND (reference sequence). Trimming removed 3 bases at V and 6 bases at J, with 12 bases between. The CDR3 reads CASSMYQGSNEQFF. CDR3 nucleotide sequence: TGTGCCAGTAGTATGTACCAGGGTAGCAATGAGCAGTTCTTC.

This chain connects TRBV2 to TRBJ1-4; D remains ambiguous. Trimming left V 6 bases short and J 6 bases short, with 17 bases between. Germline V gene sequence: CDR1 SNHLY, CDR2 FYNNEI. This CDR3 spans 15 amino acids. The CDR3 DNA sequence: TGTGCCAGCAGGGGCGGAATCACTTCGGATGAAAAACTGTTTTTT. It yields the protein CASRGGITSDEKLFF.

The chain couples TRBV14 to TRBJ2-4; D tentatively reads TRBD1 or TRBD2 (6 bases each). Trimming took off 2 bases at V and 0 bases at J, with 14 bases between the two ends. The CDR3 spans 17 residues. Germline V lookup: CDR1 SGHDN, CDR2 FVKESK. The CDR3 DNA sequence: TGTGCCAGCAGCCAATTTCGGGGGCCACTAGCCAAAAACATTCAGTACTTC. Translated: CASSQFRGPLAKNIQYF.